This T cell receptor (beta chain) originates from a study of cytomegalovirus exposure and HLA in healthy donors. Overall study context: The 90 to 150 validation repertoires matched the roughly 700 first-cohort repertoires in platform, a later analysis reported.

Study outcomes and limitations: The majority of TCR sequences were rare, yet some public TCRs appeared in many donors. It was 160 or so TCR beta chains that were listed as cytomegalovirus-associated. Both high specificity and high sensitivity reportedly marked the classifier's diagnosis of cytomegalovirus status.

V lost 3 bases, J lost 8 bases, and 6 bases stayed unmatched. This CDR3 contains 14 residues. The germline CDR1 and CDR2 sequences are SGHVS and FNYEAQ. Points on this clone: What it recognizes is unknown.

Generated by immunoSEQ multiplex PCR, the TCRdb table keeps only in-frame clones and is missing some. This table holds more than 250,000 clones, around 90% found once. The receptor was derived from a woman between 25 and 40 years old in good health and CMV-seropositive. The sample taken for sequencing was PBMCs. The J gene is TRBJ1-2, the V gene TRBV7-6; TRBD1 agrees at 10 bases. In nucleotides, the CDR3 is TGTGCCAGCAGCTTCCTAACGACAGGGGGCGGCTACACCTTC. This gives the protein CASSFLTTGGGYTF.